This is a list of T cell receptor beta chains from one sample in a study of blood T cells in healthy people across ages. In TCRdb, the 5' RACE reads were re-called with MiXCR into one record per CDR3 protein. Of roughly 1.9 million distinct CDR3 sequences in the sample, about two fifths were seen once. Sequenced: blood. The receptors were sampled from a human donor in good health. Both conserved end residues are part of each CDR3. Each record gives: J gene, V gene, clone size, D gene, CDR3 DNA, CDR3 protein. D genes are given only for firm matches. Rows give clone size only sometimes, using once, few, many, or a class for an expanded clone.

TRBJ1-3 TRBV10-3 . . TGTGCCATCAGTGAGTCAAACGAGGATTTCTCTGGAAACACCATATATTTT CAISESNEDFSGNTIYF
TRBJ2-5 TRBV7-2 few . TGTGCCAGCAGCTTCGAGAAGACCCAGTACTTC CASSFEKTQYF
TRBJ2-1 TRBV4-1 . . TGCGCCAGCAGCCAAGGGAGACAGCAGTTCTTC CASSQGRQQFF
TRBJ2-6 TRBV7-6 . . TGTGCCAGCAGCCAGGACTGGTCCGGGGCCAACGTCCTGACTTTC CASSQDWSGANVLTF
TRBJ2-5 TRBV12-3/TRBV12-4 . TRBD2 TGTGCCAGCAGTCTCCTAGCGGGGGGATTCGGAGAGACCCAGTACTTC CASSLLAGGFGETQYF
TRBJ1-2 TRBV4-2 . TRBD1 TGTGCCAGCAGCCAAAACAGGGGGCGAGAGGATGGCTACACCTTC CASSQNRGREDGYTF
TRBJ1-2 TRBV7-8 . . TGTGCCAGCAGCTTAGGCAGGAAGAACCATGGCTACACCTTC CASSLGRKNHGYTF
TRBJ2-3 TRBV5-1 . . TGCGCCAGCAGCTTGGGGGTCGAAGTAAGCACAGATACGGAGTATTTT CASSLGVEVSTDTEYF
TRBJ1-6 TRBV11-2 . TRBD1 TGTGCCAGCAGCTTATGGGGACAGCTCGCTTCACCCCTCCACTTT CASSLWGQLASPLHF
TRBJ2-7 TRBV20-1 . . TGCAACCTAGGGACCTTGGGTGCTTACGAGCAGTACTTC CNLGTLGAYEQYF
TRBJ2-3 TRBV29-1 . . TGCAGCGTTGTCACTACAGATACGCAGTATTTT CSVVTTDTQYF
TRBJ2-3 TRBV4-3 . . TGCGCCAGCAGCCAAGACTGGGTCGATACGCAGTATTTT CASSQDWVDTQYF
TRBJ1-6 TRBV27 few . TGTGCCAGCAGCCCACGGCCACCACACAGGGCTCCAACACCCCTCCACTTT CASSPRPPHRAPTPLHF
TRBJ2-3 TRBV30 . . TGTGCCTGGCAGGGAGAGGCAGATACGCAGTATTTT CAWQGEADTQYF
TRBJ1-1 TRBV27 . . TGTGCCAGCAGTTTGAGTCGGCCGGTGAACACTGAAGCTTTCTTT CASSLSRPVNTEAFF
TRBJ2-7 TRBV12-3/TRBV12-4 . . TGTGCCAGCAGCCCTACCAGGATCTCCTACGAGCAGTACTTC CASSPTRISYEQYF
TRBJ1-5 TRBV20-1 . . TGCAGTGCTAGAGTCGGAACTAATCAGCCCCAGCATTTT CSARVGTNQPQHF
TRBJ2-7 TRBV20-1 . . TGCAGTGCTAGTGAGCGACACCGACCTTCCTACGAGCAGTACTTC CSASERHRPSYEQYF
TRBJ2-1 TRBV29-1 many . TGCAGCGTTGTGGGAGGCACAGGGACCTACAATGAGCAGTTCTTC CSVVGGTGTYNEQFF
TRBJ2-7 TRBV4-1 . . TGCGCCAGCAGCCAAGATCTAGGGGAGAGGGAGTACTTC CASSQDLGEREYF
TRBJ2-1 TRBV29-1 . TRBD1 TGCAGCGCCTTTGGACGGGACAGACACAATAAGCAGTTCTTC CSAFGRDRHNKQFF
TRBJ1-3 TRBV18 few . TGTGCCAGCTCACCACAGGCCGCGGATGTCACCATATATTTT CASSPQAADVTIYF
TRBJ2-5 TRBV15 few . TGTGCCACCAGCAGAGCCACAGTTCCTTTAGAGACCCAGTACTTC CATSRATVPLETQYF
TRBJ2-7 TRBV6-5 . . TGTGCCAGCAGCCCCGACCCATATTTCTCCTACGAGCAGTACTTC CASSPDPYFSYEQYF
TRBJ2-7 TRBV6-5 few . TGTGCCAGCAGGGGACTAAGACAGGGGAACTCCTACGAGCTGTACTTC CASRGLRQGNSYELYF
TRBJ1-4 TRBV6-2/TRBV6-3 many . TGTGCCAGCAGTTACTCGATGGAGAATGAAAAACTGTTTTTT CASSYSMENEKLFF
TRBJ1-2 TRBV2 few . TGTGCCAGCAGGGCGGACAGCACCTATGGCTACACCTTC CASRADSTYGYTF
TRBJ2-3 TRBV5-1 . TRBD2 TGCGCCAGCTGTTCGGGGGGAGGATGGGATACGCAGTATTTT CASCSGGGWDTQYF
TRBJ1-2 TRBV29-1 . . TGCAGCGTTGAAGATCGTTCACAGTTCTATGGCTACACCTTC CSVEDRSQFYGYTF
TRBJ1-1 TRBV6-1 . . TGTGCCAGCACCTTATCAGAGAACACTGAAGCTTTCTTT CASTLSENTEAFF
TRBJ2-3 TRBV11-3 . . TGTGCCAGCAGCTTAGGGGACTTCTGGGAAACTGAAGGCACAGATACGCAGTATTTT CASSLGDFWETEGTDTQYF
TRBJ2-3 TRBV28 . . TGTGCCAGCAGTTCCGGGATAATCCCCACAGATACGCAGTATTTT CASSSGIIPTDTQYF
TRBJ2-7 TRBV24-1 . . TGTGCCACCAGTGACCCAGGAGTCTACGAGCAGTACTTC CATSDPGVYEQYF
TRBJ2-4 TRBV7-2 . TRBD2 TGTGCCAGCAGCACCCGAGCGGGGTTAGGCAAAAACATTCAGTACTTC CASSTRAGLGKNIQYF
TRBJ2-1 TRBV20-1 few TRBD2 TGCAGTGCTAGTCTAGCGGGGGGTGTGGATGAGCAGTTCTTC CSASLAGGVDEQFF
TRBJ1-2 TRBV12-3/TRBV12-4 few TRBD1 TGTGCCAGCAGTTTGATACAGGGGTCTGGCTACACCTTC CASSLIQGSGYTF
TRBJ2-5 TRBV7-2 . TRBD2 TGTGCCAGCAGCTTCCTGGGACTAGCGGGGGGGCACGGGACCCAGTACTTC CASSFLGLAGGHGTQYF
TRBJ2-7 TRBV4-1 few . TGCGCCAGCAGCCGCAAAAGCCCGAGCTACGAGCAGTACTTC CASSRKSPSYEQYF
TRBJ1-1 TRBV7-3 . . TGTGCCAGCATCCAATGGGGGCAGGCGGGAGAAGGGACTGAAGCTTTCTTT CASIQWGQAGEGTEAFF
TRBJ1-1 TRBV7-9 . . TGTGCCAGCAGCTTAGTTGGCCCTGAAGCTTTCTTT CASSLVGPEAFF
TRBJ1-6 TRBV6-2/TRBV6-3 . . TGTGCCAGCAGAAAAGGGGGTCGGAATTCACCCCTCCACTTT CASRKGGRNSPLHF
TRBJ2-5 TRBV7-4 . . TGTGCCAGCAGCTTAAGCACTAGCCACCAAGAGACCCAGTACTTC CASSLSTSHQETQYF
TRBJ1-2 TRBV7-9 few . TGTGCCTGCAGCCCGTGGGGGGGCAGCTATGGCTACACCTTC CACSPWGGSYGYTF
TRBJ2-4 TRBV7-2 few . TGTGCCAGCAGCCTATCGGGTTTGGGACGGAAGTACTTC CASSLSGLGRKYF
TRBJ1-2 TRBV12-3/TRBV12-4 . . TGTGCCAGCAGTTTCACCATCGAACGTTCGGGCTACACCTTC CASSFTIERSGYTF
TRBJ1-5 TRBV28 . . TGTGCCAGCAGTTGGCCGGGGGCCCAGCCCCAGCATTTT CASSWPGAQPQHF
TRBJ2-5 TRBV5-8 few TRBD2 TGTGCCAGCAGCTTGGAGGCGGGGGGTTTAGGAGAGACCCAGTACTTC CASSLEAGGLGETQYF
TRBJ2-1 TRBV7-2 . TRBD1 TGTGCCAGCAGCTTAGCGTTACAGGGGGATGAGCAGTTCTTC CASSLALQGDEQFF
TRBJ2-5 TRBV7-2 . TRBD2 TGTGCCAGCAGCTTAGTCGGAGCGGGGGCACAAGAGACCCAGTACTTC CASSLVGAGAQETQYF
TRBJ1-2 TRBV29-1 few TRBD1 TGCAGCGTTGACTCCGGGGACAGGGGTTTCGGGAATGGCTACACCTTC CSVDSGDRGFGNGYTF
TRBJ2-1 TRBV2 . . TGTGCCACCCTGGGACCGTACAGGGTTAGACAGTTCTTC CATLGPYRVRQFF
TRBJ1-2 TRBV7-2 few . TGTGCCAGCAGCCCCAGACACTCTAACTATGGCTACACCTTC CASSPRHSNYGYTF
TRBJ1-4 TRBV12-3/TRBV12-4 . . TGTGCCAGCAGTTCGGTTGGGGTGGCTGCGGAAAAACTGTTTTTT CASSSVGVAAEKLFF
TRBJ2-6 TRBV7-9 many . TGTGCCAGCAGACCCACCCTTGAGGGACACCCTTTTGGGGCCAACGTCCTGACTTTC CASRPTLEGHPFGANVLTF